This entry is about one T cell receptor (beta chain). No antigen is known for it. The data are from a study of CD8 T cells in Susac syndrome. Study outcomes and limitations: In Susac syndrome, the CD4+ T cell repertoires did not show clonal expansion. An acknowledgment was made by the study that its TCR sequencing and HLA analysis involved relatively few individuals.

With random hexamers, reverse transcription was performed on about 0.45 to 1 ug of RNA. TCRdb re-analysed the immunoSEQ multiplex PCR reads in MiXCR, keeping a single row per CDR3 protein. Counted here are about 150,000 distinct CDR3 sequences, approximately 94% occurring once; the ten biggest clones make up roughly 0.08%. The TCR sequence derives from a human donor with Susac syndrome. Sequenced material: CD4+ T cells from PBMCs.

This CDR3 reads CASSPARIYGANVLTF. The CDR3 DNA sequence: TGTGCCAGCAGTCCGGCTAGGATCTATGGGGCCAACGTCCTGACTTTC. The V and J genes are TRBV7-8 and TRBJ2-6; D gene ambiguous. V was clipped by 6 bases and J by 3 bases, with 15 bases between them. Germline CDR1 reads SGHVS; CDR2 reads FQNEAQ. There are 16 residues in the CDR3.